These T cell receptor beta chains were read from a single sample in a study of T cells in Graves' hyperthyroidism and ophthalmopathy. MiXCR was run by TCRdb on the multiplex PCR reads, yielding one entry per CDR3 protein. The sample records hundreds of thousands of distinct CDR3 sequences, roughly a quarter being singletons. Sequencing was done on a sample of blood. The receptor set was obtained from a woman aged 25-40 years with Graves' ophthalmopathy. Each CDR3 is given with its conserved first and last residue. The D gene is left open where the match is weak. For some rows the clone size is stated as once, few or many, or as a class when expanded; others skip it.

V	size	J	D	CDR3	DNA
TRBV7-2	many	TRBJ2-1	.	CASSPLTSANEQFF	TGTGCCAGCAGCCCATTAACTTCTGCGAATGAGCAGTTCTTC
TRBV11-2	many	TRBJ1-1	.	CASRDLGDTEAFF	TGTGCCAGCAGGGATTTGGGGGACACTGAAGCTTTCTTT
TRBV6-1	.	TRBJ1-1	.	CASSPRIGQSVYTEAFF	TGTGCCAGCAGTCCAAGAATCGGACAGTCCGTGTACACTGAAGCTTTCTTT
TRBV9	.	TRBJ1-1	.	CASASAPGPLNTEAFF	TGTGCCAGCGCGTCAGCACCGGGACCCTTGAACACTGAAGCTTTCTTT
TRBV9	.	TRBJ2-3	.	CASSLKSGSGTDTQYF	TGTGCCAGCAGCTTAAAATCAGGGAGTGGCACAGATACGCAGTATTTT
TRBV20-1	few	TRBJ2-2	TRBD2	CSARDTRGTSGVGELFF	TGCAGTGCTAGAGATACTCGTGGGACTAGCGGGGTCGGGGAGCTGTTTTTT
TRBV2	.	TRBJ1-2	.	CASLRREQYGYTF	TGTGCCAGTCTTCGACGGGAGCAGTATGGCTACACCTTC
TRBV12-3/TRBV12-4	few	TRBJ2-7	.	CASSLGGIREQYF	TGTGCCAGCAGTTTGGGGGGTATTCGAGAGCAGTACTTC
TRBV27	many	TRBJ2-5	TRBD1	CASSLEGQLGETQYF	TGTGCCAGCAGTTTAGAGGGACAGTTGGGAGAGACCCAGTACTTC
TRBV2	once	TRBJ1-2	TRBD1	CASSEGTGGYGYTF	TGTGCCAGCAGTGAAGGGACAGGGGGTTATGGCTACACCTTC
TRBV5-5	many	TRBJ1-1	TRBD1	CASSLSTGGLSTEAFF	TGTGCCAGCAGCTTGAGTACAGGGGGCCTGAGCACTGAAGCTTTCTTT
TRBV12-5	.	TRBJ1-1	TRBD1	CASGLPWTGRSNTEAFF	TGTGCTAGTGGTTTGCCCTGGACAGGGAGGTCGAACACTGAAGCTTTCTTT
TRBV24-1	.	TRBJ2-7	.	CATSDPRDIKHEQYF	TGTGCCACCAGTGATCCCCGGGACATAAAACACGAGCAGTACTTC
TRBV6-5	many	TRBJ2-7	.	CASSYSMGSYEQYF	TGTGCCAGCAGTTACTCGATGGGTTCCTACGAGCAGTACTTC
TRBV20-1	.	TRBJ1-2	.	CSARGEAGYGYTF	TGCAGTGCTCGGGGGGAGGCGGGCTATGGCTACACCTTC
TRBV6-1	.	TRBJ1-5	.	CASSEQGQVQPQHF	TGTGCCAGCAGTGAACAAGGGCAGGTTCAGCCCCAGCATTTT
TRBV6-4	few	TRBJ2-7	TRBD1	CANLSLGTGSYEQYF	TGTGCCAACCTATCACTGGGGACAGGGTCCTACGAGCAGTACTTC